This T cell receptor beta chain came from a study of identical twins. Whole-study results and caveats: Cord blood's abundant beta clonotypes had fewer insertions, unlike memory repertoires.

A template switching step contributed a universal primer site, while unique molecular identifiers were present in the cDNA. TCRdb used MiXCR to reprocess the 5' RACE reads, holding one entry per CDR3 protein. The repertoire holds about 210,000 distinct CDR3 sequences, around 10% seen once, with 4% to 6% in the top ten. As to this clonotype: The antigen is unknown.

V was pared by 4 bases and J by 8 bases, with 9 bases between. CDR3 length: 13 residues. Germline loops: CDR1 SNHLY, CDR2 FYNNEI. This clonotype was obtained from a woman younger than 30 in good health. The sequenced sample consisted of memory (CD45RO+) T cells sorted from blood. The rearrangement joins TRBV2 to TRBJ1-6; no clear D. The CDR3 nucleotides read TGTGCCAGCAGTGGGCAGAGGGATTCACCCCTCCACTTT. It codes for CASSGQRDSPLHF.